The 20 T cell receptor beta chains below were found in one sample sequenced in a study of T cell repertoires in ileal Crohn's disease. The repertoire was sequenced with immunoSEQ multiplex PCR; TCRdb's copy has only in-frame clones and lacks some. The sample holds some 60,000 clones, roughly 89% seen once. Time point in this sample: neoterminal ileum biopsy at postoperative endoscopy, about 6 months after surgery. The sequenced material came from ileal tissue. These receptors all come from an adult with Crohn's disease.

J is TRBJ2-1 and V is TRBV2, with 8 bases identical to TRBD2. V lost 7 bases, J lost 10 bases, and 15 bases stayed unmatched. The germline V gene has CDR1 SNHLY and CDR2 FYNNEI. The CDR3 extends over 15 amino acids. CDR3 nucleotides: TGTGCCAGCACTAACGTCCAACAGCGGGGGCGCGAGCAGTTCTTC. It is translated as CASTNVQQRGREQFF.

The J gene is TRBJ1-6, the V gene TRBV19; 7 nucleotides line up with TRBD1. With V trimmed by 7 bases and J by 7 bases, 4 bases remained unmatched. Germline values: CDR1 LNHDA, CDR2 SQIVND (reference sequence). The CDR3 contains 13 residues. The DNA of the CDR3 is TGTGCCAGTAACACAGGGGAAAATTCACCCCTCCACTTT. Translating gives CASNTGENSPLHF.

The genes are TRBV29-1 and TRBJ1-1, with D unclear. V was clipped by 4 bases and J by 4 bases, with 4 bases between them. This CDR3 has 10 amino acids. Germline assignment: CDR1 SQVTM and CDR2 ANQGSEA. Here the CDR3 DNA reads TGCAGCGTTGCCCTCACTGAAGCTTTCTTT. Translation: CSVALTEAFF.

The gene calls are TRBV5-6 and TRBJ1-1; D is perhaps TRBD1 (6 bases). Germline V gene lookup returns CDR1 SGHDT and CDR2 YYEEEE. This CDR3 region has 13 residues. The V and J ends lost 2 bases and 1 base respectively, with 6 bases between them. CDR3 nucleotides: TGTGCCAGCAGCTTAGGGGGGAACACTGAAGCTTTCTTT. Its translation: CASSLGGNTEAFF.

This clone was detected once. The rearrangement uses TRBV10-1 and TRBJ1-2; D unresolved. Germline V gene data show CDR1 as WNHNN and CDR2 as SYGVQD (reference sequence). The CDR3 covers 13 residues. With 1 base removed from V and 5 bases from J, the gap between germline ends came to 8 bases. The CDR3 DNA is TGCGCCAGCAGTGAGTACGCGGCATATGGCTACACCTTC. This gives the protein CASSEYAAYGYTF.

The CDR3 DNA follows: TGCAGCGCGGATAAGGGACTACATACCGGGGAGCTGTTTTTT. This gives the protein CSADKGLHTGELFF. The chain couples TRBV29-1 to TRBJ2-2; 7 nucleotides agree with TRBD2. After removal of 7 bases from V and 5 bases from J, the junction contained 10 bases not matched to a gene. Germline V gene sequence: CDR1 SQVTM, CDR2 ANQGSEA. CDR3 size: 14 residues.

This chain links TRBV5-4 with TRBJ1-5, with D maybe TRBD1 (5 bases). The CDR3 has 15 residues. Germline V gene lookup returns CDR1 SGHNT and CDR2 YYREEE (reference sequence). V shed 0 bases and J shed 2 bases, with 9 bases lying between them. The CDR3 loop is CASSLGATGNQPQHF. The DNA for the CDR3 is TGTGCCAGCAGCTTGGGCGCGACAGGCAATCAGCCCCAGCATTTT.

The chain combines TRBV11-2 with TRBJ2-2; D is unresolved. Looked up from germline, CDR1 is SGHAT and CDR2 is FQNNGV. The CDR3 is made up of 13 amino acids. Trimming removed 0 bases at V and 5 bases at J, with 4 bases between. CDR3 DNA: TGTGCCAGCAGCTTAGATCAGACCGGGGAGCTGTTTTTT. Residues: CASSLDQTGELFF.

V gene TRBV10-3 combines with J gene TRBJ1-5, with 8 bases aligning to TRBD1. J was trimmed by 3 bases and V by 5 bases; bases with no gene match: 9. The CDR3 length is 16 residues. Per the germline V gene, CDR1 is ENHRY and CDR2 is SYGVKD. The CDR3 spells CAISPTGTGYNQPQHF. In DNA, the CDR3 is TGTGCCATCAGTCCGACGGGGACAGGCTACAATCAGCCCCAGCATTTT.

This clone was found once. V is TRBV5-6 and J is TRBJ1-5, with 8 bases matching TRBD1. V lost 4 bases and J lost 12; bases outside the gene matches: 12. Germline V CDR1 and CDR2: SGHDT, YYEEEE. CDR3 length: 14 amino acids. The CDR3 protein is CASSLQGAGRHQHF. DNA for the CDR3: TGTGCCAGCAGCCTCCAGGGGGCTGGCCGACACCAGCATTTT.

The chain joins TRBV19 to TRBJ2-6; D possibly corresponds to TRBD1 (5 bases). Trimming stripped 6 bases from V and 5 bases from J, with 11 bases between. The CDR3 runs to 14 residues. Germline CDR1 LNHDA, CDR2 SQIVND (reference sequence). CDR3 nucleotides: TGTGCCAGTAGCCTCCAGGGTCGGGCCAACGTCCTGACTTTC. This sequence encodes CASSLQGRANVLTF. Using reference TRBV19 and TRBJ2-6 for the parts outside the CDR3, the full variable domain is DGGITQSPKYLFRKEGQNVTLSCEQNLNHDAMYWYRQDPGQGLRLIYYSQIVNDFQKGDIAEGYSVSREKKESFPLTVTSAQKNPTAFYLCASSLQGRANVLTFGAGSRLTVL.

This clone was seen a single time. The chain joins TRBV5-4 to TRBJ1-1; the D is unclear. V dropped 4 bases and J dropped 6 bases, with 10 bases sitting between them. The germline V gene has CDR1 SGHNT and CDR2 YYREEE (reference sequence). This CDR3 is built from 12 residues. The CDR3 region has the DNA TGTGCCAGCAGCCCGGACTTGGCTGAAGCTTTCTTT. Protein: CASSPDLAEAFF.

J is TRBJ1-1 and V is TRBV7-8; D is unresolved. Germline lookup yields CDR1 SGHVS and CDR2 FQNEAQ. The germline V and J ends were trimmed by 1 base and 10 bases, with 13 bases remaining between them. The CDR3 totals 13 residues. CDR3 sequence reads: CASSLVREGGAFF. For the CDR3, the DNA is TGTGCCAGCAGCTTAGTACGGGAAGGTGGAGCTTTCTTT.

The CDR3 reads CASSFQGADYGYTF. The CDR3 DNA sequence: TGTGCCAGCAGCTTTCAGGGGGCAGACTATGGCTACACCTTC. V gene TRBV7-9 combines with J gene TRBJ1-2, with 8 positions matching TRBD1. V lost 3 bases, J lost 3 bases, and 3 bases stayed unmatched. Germline V gene data show CDR1 as SEHNR and CDR2 as FQNEAQ (reference sequence). The CDR3 has 14 residues. The full variable domain, in which reference TRBV7-9 and TRBJ1-2 provide the parts outside the CDR3, is DTGVSQNPRHKITKRGQNVTFRCDPISEHNRLYWYRQTLGQGPEFLTYFQNEAQLEKSRLLSDRFSAERPKGSFSTLEIQRTEQGDSAMYLCASSFQGADYGYTFGSGTRLTVV.

A note on this clone: This CDR3 is also generated by other DNA sequences in the sample. This rearrangement joins TRBV2 to TRBJ1-5; TRBD1 matches at 8 bases. The ends lost 6 bases at V and 6 bases at J; junction bases unmatched: 4. The CDR3 has 13 residues. Germline V lookup: CDR1 SNHLY, CDR2 FYNNEI. The CDR3 is CASSGQGGQPQHF. The CDR3 nucleotides are TGTGCCAGCAGCGGACAGGGAGGTCAGCCCCAGCATTTT.

This sequence joins TRBV10-3 and TRBJ1-1; tentative D call: TRBD1 (5 bases). Germline V gives CDR1 ENHRY, CDR2 SYGVKD. The CDR3 runs to 13 residues. The V gene lost 10 bases and the J gene lost 0 bases, with 12 bases spanning the gap. The CDR3 nucleotides are TGTGCCACCCTCGGGGGGGTGAACACTGAAGCTTTCTTT. Protein: CATLGGVNTEAFF.

The V and J genes are TRBV7-2 and TRBJ2-3, with 7 positions matching TRBD2. Germline CDR1 and CDR2: SGHTA and FQGNSA. CDR3 length equals 16 residues. V shed 5 bases and J 1 base; nucleotides not matched to a gene: 9. CDR3 coding DNA: TGTGCCAGCAGCCCCGGGGGGTTGGCCGGCACAGATACGCAGTATTTT. Translating it yields CASSPGGLAGTDTQYF.

This chain joins TRBV7-9 and TRBJ1-6, with D uncertain. The germline V and J ends were trimmed by 5 bases and 6 bases, with 11 bases remaining between them. The CDR3 is 14 amino acids. Per germline, CDR1 SEHNR and CDR2 FQNEAQ (reference sequence). The CDR3 region is CASSQVAGNSPLHF. The CDR3 DNA follows: TGTGCCAGCAGCCAGGTCGCCGGTAATTCACCCCTCCACTTT.

The chain combines TRBV19 with TRBJ1-5; D is undetermined. Trimming pared 6 bases from V and 1 base from J, leaving 7 bases between. The CDR3 runs 13 residues. CDR1 and CDR2 (germline): LNHDA, SQIVND (reference sequence). The CDR3 spells CASRTRSNQPQHF. CDR3 coding DNA: TGTGCCAGTAGGACAAGGAGCAATCAGCCCCAGCATTTT.

Written as DNA, the CDR3 is TGTGCCAGCAGTTTAGGGCAGAGCTCCTACGAGCAGTACGTC. Translation gives CASSLGQSSYEQYV. V is TRBV28 and J is TRBJ2-7; D ambiguous. From germline, CDR1 is MDHEN and CDR2 SYDVKM. This CDR3 is 14 amino acids long. V lost 2 bases and J 0 bases, leaving 8 bases between the germline ends.